The rows below give T cell receptor beta chains drawn from one sample of a study of blood T cell repertoires in COVID-19. Profiling relied on immunoSEQ multiplex PCR, and the TCRdb table lists in-frame clones only, not all of them. The table lists roughly 140,000 clones, roughly 79% of them singletons. Input material: peripheral blood. These receptors originate from a human donor with acute or convalescent COVID-19. The donor label of this sample is uncertain. Both conserved end residues are part of each CDR3. Each record gives: D gene, V gene, J gene, clone size, CDR3 protein. The D gene is left open where the match is weak. Where a row states a size, it is once, few, many or the class of an expanded clone; other rows omit it.

>TRBD1|TRBV7-6|TRBJ1-1|.
CASSSRQGRGTEAFF
>TRBD1|TRBV27|TRBJ1-5|.
CASSFDQGGQPQHF
>.|TRBV4-1|TRBJ2-3|.
CASSLTRGDTQYF
>.|TRBV7-8|TRBJ1-1|.
CASSLRNGILGPEAFF
>.|TRBV7-9|TRBJ1-1|few
CASSSPLAVNTEAFF
>TRBD2|TRBV10-3|TRBJ2-1|.
CAISESGLAADNEQFF
>TRBD1|TRBV5-4|TRBJ2-5|.
CASSLFVGGSETQYF
>.|TRBV5-1|TRBJ1-3|.
CASSLRGGENSGNTIYF
>.|TRBV5-4|TRBJ1-1|.
CASSFTSNTEAFF
>TRBD2|TRBV5-1|TRBJ2-3|.
CASSWESSGGYTQYF
>.|TRBV30|TRBJ1-1|many
CAGIATENTEAFF
>.|TRBV2|TRBJ1-6|.
CASSEARSYNSPLHF
>.|TRBV5-4|TRBJ1-1|once
CASSLRDTEAFF
>.|TRBV3-1/TRBV3-2|TRBJ2-1|.
CASSQDLGASSYNEQFF
>.|TRBV5-1|TRBJ2-6|.
CASSSQGAGANVLTF
>.|TRBV3-1/TRBV3-2|TRBJ1-3|.
CASSPQNGQPGNTIYF
>.|TRBV6-5|TRBJ1-5|.
CASSPRGAYNQPQHF
>.|TRBV27|TRBJ1-6|.
CASSPTRDIYSPLHF
>.|TRBV29-1|TRBJ1-1|.
CSVDRRAEAFF
>.|TRBV5-1|TRBJ2-6|.
CASSGGTGANVLTF
>TRBD1|TRBV7-9|TRBJ1-2|.
CASSRAPGQGLGGYTF
>.|TRBV27|TRBJ1-5|.
CASKGLSHRNQPQHF
>.|TRBV5-4|TRBJ2-3|.
CASSAGPAAPDTQYF
>TRBD2|TRBV5-4|TRBJ2-1|.
CASSVDLAGNEQFF
>.|TRBV10-2|TRBJ1-2|.
CASSSGGEIGYTF
>TRBD1|TRBV30|TRBJ1-4|.
CAWRGPGGVEKLFF
>TRBD1|TRBV29-1|TRBJ1-1|.
CSAGGVGTEAFF
>TRBD1|TRBV7-8|TRBJ1-3|.
CASSSTGAPGNTIYF
>.|TRBV12-3/TRBV12-4|TRBJ1-2|.
CASSLSQLVGYTF
>.|TRBV3-1/TRBV3-2|TRBJ2-3|.
CASSQDRRPGADTQYF
>TRBD1|TRBV27|TRBJ1-6|.
CASSLGTANSPLHF
>.|TRBV10-3|TRBJ1-1|many
CAISHRDGTEAFF
>TRBD1|TRBV2|TRBJ2-1|.
CASSEGDRRVAYNEQFF
>.|TRBV7-2|TRBJ1-2|.
CASSLGGPTPGDYGYTF
>TRBD2|TRBV5-1|TRBJ2-7|.
CASMVTSGGYEQYF
>TRBD2|TRBV19|TRBJ2-2|.
CASSMGLAGNTGELFF
>TRBD1|TRBV5-5|TRBJ1-2|.
CASSFRTGLGGYTF